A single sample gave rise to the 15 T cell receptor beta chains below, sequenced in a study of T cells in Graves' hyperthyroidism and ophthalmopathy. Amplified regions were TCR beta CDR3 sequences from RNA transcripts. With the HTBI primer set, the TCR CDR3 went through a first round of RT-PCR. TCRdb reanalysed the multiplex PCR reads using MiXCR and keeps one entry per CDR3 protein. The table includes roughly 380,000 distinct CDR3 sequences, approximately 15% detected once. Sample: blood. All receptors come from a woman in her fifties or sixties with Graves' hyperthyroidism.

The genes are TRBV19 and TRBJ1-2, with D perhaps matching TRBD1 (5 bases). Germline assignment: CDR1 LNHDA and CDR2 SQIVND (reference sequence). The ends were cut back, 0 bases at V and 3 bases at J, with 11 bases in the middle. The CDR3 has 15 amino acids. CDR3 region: CASSIDRTGYYGYTF. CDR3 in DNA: TGTGCCAGTAGTATAGATCGTACAGGCTACTATGGCTACACCTTC. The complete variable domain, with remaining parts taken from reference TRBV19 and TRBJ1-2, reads DGGITQSPKYLFRKEGQNVTLSCEQNLNHDAMYWYRQDPGQGLRLIYYSQIVNDFQKGDIAEGYSVSREKKESFPLTVTSAQKNPTAFYLCASSIDRTGYYGYTFGSGTRLTVV.

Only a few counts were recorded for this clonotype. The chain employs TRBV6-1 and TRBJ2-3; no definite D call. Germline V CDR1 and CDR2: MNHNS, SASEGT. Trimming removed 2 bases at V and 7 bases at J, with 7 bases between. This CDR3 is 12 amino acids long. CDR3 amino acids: CASSEPGYTQYF. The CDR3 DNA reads TGTGCCAGCAGTGAACCCGGATATACGCAGTATTTT.

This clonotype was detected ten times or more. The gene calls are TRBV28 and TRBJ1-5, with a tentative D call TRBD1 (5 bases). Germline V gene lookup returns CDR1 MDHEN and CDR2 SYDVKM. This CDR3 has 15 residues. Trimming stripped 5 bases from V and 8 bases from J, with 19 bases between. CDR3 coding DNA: TGTGCCAGCAGTCGTGGGGGGGATGGTTCGAAGCCCCAGCATTTT. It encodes CASSRGGDGSKPQHF. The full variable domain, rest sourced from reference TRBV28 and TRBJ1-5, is DVKVTQSSRYLVKRTGEKVFLECVQDMDHENMFWYRQDPGLGLRLIYFSYDVKMKEKGDIPEGYSVSREKKERFSLILESASTNQTSMYLCASSRGGDGSKPQHFGDGTRLSIL.

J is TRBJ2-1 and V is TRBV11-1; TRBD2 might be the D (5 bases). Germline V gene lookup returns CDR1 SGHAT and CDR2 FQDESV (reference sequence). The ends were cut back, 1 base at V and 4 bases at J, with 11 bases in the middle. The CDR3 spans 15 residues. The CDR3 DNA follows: TGTGCCAGCAGCTTAGGCGACGGGGATTACAATGAGCAGTTCTTC. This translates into CASSLGDGDYNEQFF.

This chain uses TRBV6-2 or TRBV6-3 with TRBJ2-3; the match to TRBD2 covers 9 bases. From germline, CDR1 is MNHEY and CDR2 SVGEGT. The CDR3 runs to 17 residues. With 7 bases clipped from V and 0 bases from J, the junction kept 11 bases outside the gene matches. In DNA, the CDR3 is TGTGCCAGCATGAGGGGAACCGGGACTAGCAGCACAGATACGCAGTATTTT. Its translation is CASMRGTGTSSTDTQYF.

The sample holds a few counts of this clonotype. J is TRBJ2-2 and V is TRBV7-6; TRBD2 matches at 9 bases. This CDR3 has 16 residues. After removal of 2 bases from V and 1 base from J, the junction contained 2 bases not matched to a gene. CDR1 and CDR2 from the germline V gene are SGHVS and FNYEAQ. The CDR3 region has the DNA TGTGCCAGCAGCTTATATAGCGGGAGGAACACCGGGGAGCTGTTTTTT. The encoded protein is CASSLYSGRNTGELFF.

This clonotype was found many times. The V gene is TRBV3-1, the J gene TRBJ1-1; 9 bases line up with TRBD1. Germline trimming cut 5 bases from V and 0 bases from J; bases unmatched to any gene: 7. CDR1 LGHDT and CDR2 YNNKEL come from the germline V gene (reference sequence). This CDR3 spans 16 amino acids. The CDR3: CASSGGTGTMNTEAFF. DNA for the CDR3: TGTGCCAGCAGCGGGGGGACAGGGACCATGAACACTGAAGCTTTCTTT. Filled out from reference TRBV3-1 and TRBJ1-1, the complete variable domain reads DTAVSQTPKYLVTQMGNDKSIKCEQNLGHDTMYWYKQDSKKFLKIMFSYNNKELIINETVPNRFSPKSPDKAHLNLHINSLELGDSAVYFCASSGGTGTMNTEAFFGQGTRLTVV.

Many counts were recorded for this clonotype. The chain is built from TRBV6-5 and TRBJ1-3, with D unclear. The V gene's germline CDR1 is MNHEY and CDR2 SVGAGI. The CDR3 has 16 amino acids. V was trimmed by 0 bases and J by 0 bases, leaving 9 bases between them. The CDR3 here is CASSYSTKVSGNTIYF. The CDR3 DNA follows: TGTGCCAGCAGTTACTCCACGAAAGTCTCTGGAAACACCATATATTTT.

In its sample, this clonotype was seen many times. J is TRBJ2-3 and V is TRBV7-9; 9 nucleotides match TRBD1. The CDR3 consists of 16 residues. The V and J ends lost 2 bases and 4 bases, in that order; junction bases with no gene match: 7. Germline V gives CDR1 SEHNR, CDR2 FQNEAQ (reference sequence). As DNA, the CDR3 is TGTGCCAGCAGCTTACGGACAGGGGTTTTCCCAGATACGCAGTATTTT. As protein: CASSLRTGVFPDTQYF.

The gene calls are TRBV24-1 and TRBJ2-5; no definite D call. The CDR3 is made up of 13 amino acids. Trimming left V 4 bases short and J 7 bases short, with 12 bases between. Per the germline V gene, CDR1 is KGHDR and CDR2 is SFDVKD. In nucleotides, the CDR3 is TGTGCCACCAGTGAGCCCGACCGCGGGACCCAGTACTTC. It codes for CATSEPDRGTQYF.

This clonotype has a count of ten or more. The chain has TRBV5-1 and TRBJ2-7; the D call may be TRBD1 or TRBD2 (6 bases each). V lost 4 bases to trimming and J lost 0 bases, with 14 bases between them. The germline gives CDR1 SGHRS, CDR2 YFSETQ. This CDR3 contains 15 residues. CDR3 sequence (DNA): TGCGCCAGCAGCCGGGGGCTGGAGAGCTCCTACGAGCAGTACTTC. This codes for CASSRGLESSYEQYF.

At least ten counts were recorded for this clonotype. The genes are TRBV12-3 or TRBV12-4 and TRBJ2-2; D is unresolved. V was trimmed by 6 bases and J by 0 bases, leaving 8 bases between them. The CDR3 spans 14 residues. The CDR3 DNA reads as TGTGCCAGCAGGGCGCTAACGAACACCGGGGAGCTGTTTTTT. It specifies CASRALTNTGELFF.

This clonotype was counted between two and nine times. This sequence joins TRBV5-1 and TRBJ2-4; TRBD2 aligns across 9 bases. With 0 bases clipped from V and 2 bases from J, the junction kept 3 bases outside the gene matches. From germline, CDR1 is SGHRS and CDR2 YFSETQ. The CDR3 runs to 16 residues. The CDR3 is CASSLEASGTKNIQYF. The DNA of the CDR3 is TGCGCCAGCAGCTTGGAAGCTAGCGGGACCAAAAACATTCAGTACTTC.

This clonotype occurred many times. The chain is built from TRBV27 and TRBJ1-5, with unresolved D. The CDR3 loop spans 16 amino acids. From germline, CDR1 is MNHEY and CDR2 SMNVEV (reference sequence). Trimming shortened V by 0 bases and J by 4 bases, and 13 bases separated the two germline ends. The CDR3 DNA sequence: TGTGCCAGCAGTTTATCGCGGGGAGGCGGGAATCAGCCCCAGCATTTT. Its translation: CASSLSRGGGNQPQHF.

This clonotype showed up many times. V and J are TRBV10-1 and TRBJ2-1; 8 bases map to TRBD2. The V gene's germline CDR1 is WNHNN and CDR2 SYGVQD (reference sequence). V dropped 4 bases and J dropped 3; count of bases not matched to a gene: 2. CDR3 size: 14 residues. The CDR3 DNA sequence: TGCGCCAGCAGTGCGAGCGGGAGCTACAATGAGCAGTTCTTC. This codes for CASSASGSYNEQFF.